This T cell receptor (beta chain) was sequenced for a study of T cell responses to AZD1222 COVID-19 vaccine. Study conclusions and caveats: Reportedly, nearly half the spike-specific TCRs target unmutated variant regions. Without day 14 samples, only post-peak T cell repertoires were studied. Females made up more of the donors, who were largely white British, and clonal diversity may have come out too low.

This CDR3 has 12 amino acids. From germline, CDR1 is SNHLY and CDR2 FYNNEI. The ends were cut back, 6 bases at V and 3 bases at J, with 9 bases in the middle. Produced via immunoSEQ multiplex PCR; TCRdb's table is partial and in-frame only. The sample lists about 110,000 clones; roughly four fifths were seen once. About this clone itself: What it binds is not known.

The chain is built from TRBV2 and TRBJ2-7; D gene ambiguous. This receptor was identified in an adult in good health. Sequenced material: peripheral blood, taken on day 0 of AZD1222 vaccination. The CDR3 nucleotides read TGTGCCAGCAGAATCGTGCTCTACGAGCAGTACTTC. Translation: CASRIVLYEQYF.